This T cell receptor (beta chain) emerged from a study of OX40 agonist ivuxolimab in advanced cancers. Some clones are missing from TCRdb's copy, which holds only in-frame ones; the method was immunoSEQ multiplex PCR. Among tens of thousands of clones listed, more than 85% were seen once. Germline loops: CDR1 SEHNR, CDR2 FQNEAQ (reference sequence). Trimming pared 0 bases from V and 4 bases from J, leaving 9 bases between. The CDR3 is made up of 14 amino acids. J is TRBJ1-1 and V is TRBV7-9; perhaps TRBD1 as D (5 bases). This receptor was identified in an adult with an advanced solid tumor such as melanoma, head and neck, liver or kidney cancer. The starting material was CD4+ or CD8+ T cells sorted from blood, obtained in a trial of the OX40 agonist ivuxolimab. CDR3 region: CASSLAGTGTEAFF. The CDR3 bases are TGTGCCAGCAGCTTAGCAGGGACGGGCACTGAAGCTTTCTTT.